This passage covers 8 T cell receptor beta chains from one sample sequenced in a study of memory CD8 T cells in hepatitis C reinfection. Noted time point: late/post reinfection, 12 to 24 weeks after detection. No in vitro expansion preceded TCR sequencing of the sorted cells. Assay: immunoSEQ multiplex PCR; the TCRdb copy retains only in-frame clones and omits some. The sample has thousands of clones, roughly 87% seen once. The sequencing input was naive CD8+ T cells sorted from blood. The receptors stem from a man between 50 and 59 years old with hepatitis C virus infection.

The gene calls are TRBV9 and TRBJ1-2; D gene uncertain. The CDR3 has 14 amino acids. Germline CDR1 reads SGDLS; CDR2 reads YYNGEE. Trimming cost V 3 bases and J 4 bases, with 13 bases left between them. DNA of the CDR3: TGTGCCAGCAGCGGTAGTACCGAAATCTATGGCTACACCTTC. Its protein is CASSGSTEIYGYTF.

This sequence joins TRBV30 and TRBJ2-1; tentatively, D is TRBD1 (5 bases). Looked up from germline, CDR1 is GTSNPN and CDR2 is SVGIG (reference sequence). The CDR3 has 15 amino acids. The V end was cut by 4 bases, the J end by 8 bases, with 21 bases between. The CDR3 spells CAWTRQRSEIDEQFF. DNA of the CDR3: TGTGCCTGGACTAGACAGCGATCCGAGATCGATGAGCAGTTCTTC.

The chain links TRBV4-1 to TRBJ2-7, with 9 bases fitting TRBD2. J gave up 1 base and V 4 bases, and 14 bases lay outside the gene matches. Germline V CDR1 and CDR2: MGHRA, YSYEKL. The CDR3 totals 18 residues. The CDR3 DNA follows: TGCGCCAGCAGCCTTCGTCTGGAGCGGGGGGCAGGATCCTACGAGCAGTACTTC. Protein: CASSLRLERGAGSYEQYF.

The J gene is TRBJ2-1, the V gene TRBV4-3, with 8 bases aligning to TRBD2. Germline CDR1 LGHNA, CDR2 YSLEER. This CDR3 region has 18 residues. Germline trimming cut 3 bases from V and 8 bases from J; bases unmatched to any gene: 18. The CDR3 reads CASSHGFAPSGRSDEQFF. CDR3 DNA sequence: TGCGCCAGCAGCCACGGCTTCGCACCTAGCGGGCGTAGCGATGAGCAGTTCTTC.

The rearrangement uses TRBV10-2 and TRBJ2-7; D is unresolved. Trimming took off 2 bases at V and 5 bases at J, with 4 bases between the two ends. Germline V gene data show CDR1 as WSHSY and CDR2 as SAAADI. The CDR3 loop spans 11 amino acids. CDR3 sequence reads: CASSEGHEQYF. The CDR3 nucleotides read TGCGCCAGCAGTGAGGGGCACGAGCAGTACTTC.

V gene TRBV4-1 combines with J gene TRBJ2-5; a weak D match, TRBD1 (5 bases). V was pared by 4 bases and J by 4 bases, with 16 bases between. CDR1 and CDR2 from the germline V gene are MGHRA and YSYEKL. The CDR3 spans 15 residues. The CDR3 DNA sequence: TGCGCCAGCAGCCCGACAGAATTAATCGTAGAGACCCAGTACTTC. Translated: CASSPTELIVETQYF.

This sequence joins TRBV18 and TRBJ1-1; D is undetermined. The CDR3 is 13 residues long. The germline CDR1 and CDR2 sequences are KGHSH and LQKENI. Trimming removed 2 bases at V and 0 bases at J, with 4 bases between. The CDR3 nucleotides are TGTGCCAGCTCACCAGCGGTGAACACTGAAGCTTTCTTT. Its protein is CASSPAVNTEAFF.

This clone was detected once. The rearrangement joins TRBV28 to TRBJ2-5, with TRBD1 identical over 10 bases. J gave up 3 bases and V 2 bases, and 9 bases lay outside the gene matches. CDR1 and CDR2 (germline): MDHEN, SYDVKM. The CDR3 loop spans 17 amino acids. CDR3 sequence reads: CASSLTSGTGVEETQYF. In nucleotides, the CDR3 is TGTGCCAGCAGTTTAACTTCTGGGACAGGGGTGGAAGAGACCCAGTACTTC.